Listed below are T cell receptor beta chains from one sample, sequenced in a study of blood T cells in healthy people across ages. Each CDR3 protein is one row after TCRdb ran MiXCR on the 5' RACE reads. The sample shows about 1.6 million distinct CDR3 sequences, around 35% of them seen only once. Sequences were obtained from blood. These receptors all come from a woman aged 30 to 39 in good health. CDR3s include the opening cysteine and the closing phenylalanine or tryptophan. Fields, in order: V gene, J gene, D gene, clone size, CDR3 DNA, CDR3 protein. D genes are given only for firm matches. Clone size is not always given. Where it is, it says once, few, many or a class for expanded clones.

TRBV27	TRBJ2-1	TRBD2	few	TGTGCCAGCAGTCCGGGGGGGAGGTTCAATGAGCAGTTCTTC	CASSPGGRFNEQFF
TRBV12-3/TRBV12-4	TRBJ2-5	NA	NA	TGTGCCAGCAGTTTAGTGGGGGCGCCCCGAGAGACCCAGTACTTC	CASSLVGAPRETQYF
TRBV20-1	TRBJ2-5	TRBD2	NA	TGCAGTGCTAGAGTAGCGGGGGGGGTAGAGACCCAGTACTTC	CSARVAGGVETQYF
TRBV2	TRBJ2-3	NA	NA	TGTGCCAGCAGTGACGCCAACGCGGCAGATACGCAGTATTTT	CASSDANAADTQYF
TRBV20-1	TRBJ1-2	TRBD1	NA	TGCAGTGCTAGAGGGGGGACAGCATATGGCTACACCTTC	CSARGGTAYGYTF
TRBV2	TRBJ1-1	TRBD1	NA	TGTGCCAGCAGTGAACGCAGGGGGGAAGCTTTCTTT	CASSERRGEAFF
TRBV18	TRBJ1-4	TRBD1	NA	TGTGCCAGCTCAGGCAGGTCCGGGACAGCTTCAAATGAAAAACTGTTTTTT	CASSGRSGTASNEKLFF
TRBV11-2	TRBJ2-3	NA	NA	TGTGCCAGCAGCTTAGGACCGATTGGTCCGTCAGATACGCAGTATTTT	CASSLGPIGPSDTQYF
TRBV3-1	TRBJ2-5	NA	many	TGTGCCAGCAGCCCCCCCGGGTCGAACGGAGAGACCCAGTACTTC	CASSPPGSNGETQYF
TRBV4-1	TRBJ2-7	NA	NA	TGCGCCAGCAGCCAAGTGCTAGGCTCTCACGAGCAGTACTTC	CASSQVLGSHEQYF
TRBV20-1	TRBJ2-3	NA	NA	TGCAGTGCTAGAGGCTGGGGCCGGACTAGCACAGATACGCAGTATTTT	CSARGWGRTSTDTQYF
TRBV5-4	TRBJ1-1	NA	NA	TGTGCCAGCAGCACGGACCCTGGGAGCACTGAAGCTTTCTTT	CASSTDPGSTEAFF
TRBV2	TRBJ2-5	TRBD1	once	TGTGCCAGCAGTGAAGCAGACAGGGTCCAGCAGTACTTC	CASSEADRVQQYF
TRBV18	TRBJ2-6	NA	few	TGTGCCAGCTCAGCGGGACCGAACTCTGGGGCCAACGTCCTGACTTTC	CASSAGPNSGANVLTF
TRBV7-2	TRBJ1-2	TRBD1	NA	TGTGCCAGCAGCTTAGACACCGGACAGGGACCGAGGGGCTACACCTTC	CASSLDTGQGPRGYTF
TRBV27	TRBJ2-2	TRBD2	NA	TGTGCCACCTTACCGGGACTAGCTACCGGGGAGCTGTTTTTT	CATLPGLATGELFF
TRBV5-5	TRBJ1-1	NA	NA	TGTGCCAGCAGCCCCTATACAGGGAACACTGAAGCTTTCTTT	CASSPYTGNTEAFF
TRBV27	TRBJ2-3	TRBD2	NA	TGTGCCAGCAGTTTAACGGGAGGATTAGCAGATACGCAGTATTTT	CASSLTGGLADTQYF
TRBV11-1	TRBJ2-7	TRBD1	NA	TGTGCCAGCACCACCGGGACAGAGAAGGAGCAGTACTTC	CASTTGTEKEQYF
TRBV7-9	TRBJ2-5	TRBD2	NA	TGTGCCAGCAGCTTGCGGGACTACCCCGAGACCCAGTACTTC	CASSLRDYPETQYF
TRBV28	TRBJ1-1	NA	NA	TGTGCCAGCAGTTTATGGGAAGGGGAAGTAAGGACTGAAGCTTTCTTT	CASSLWEGEVRTEAFF
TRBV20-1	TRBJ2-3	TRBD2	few	TGCAGTGCTGGACCTAGTAGCGGGAGCACAGATACGCAGTATTTT	CSAGPSSGSTDTQYF
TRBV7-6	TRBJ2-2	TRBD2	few	TGTGCCAGCAGCTTAGCTACGGGAGGCGGTGGGGAGCTGTTTTTT	CASSLATGGGGELFF
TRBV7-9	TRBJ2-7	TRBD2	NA	TGTGCCAGCAGCACCCGTGATAGCGGGAGAGGCCCCTACGAGCAGTACTTC	CASSTRDSGRGPYEQYF
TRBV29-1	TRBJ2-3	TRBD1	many	TGCAGCGTTGAGGGACAGGGGAGCAGTGCAGATACGCAGTATTTT	CSVEGQGSSADTQYF
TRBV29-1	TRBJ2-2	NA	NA	TGCAGCGTTATGACTGGCGGGTGGAGCACCGGGGAGCTGTTTTTT	CSVMTGGWSTGELFF
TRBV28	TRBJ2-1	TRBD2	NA	TGTGCCAGACCCCTAGCGGGAGTAGGCTACAATGAGCAGTTCTTC	CARPLAGVGYNEQFF
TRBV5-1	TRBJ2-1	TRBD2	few	TGCGCCAGCAGAATCTCGAGCGGGGGGGCTTACAATGAGCAGTTCTTC	CASRISSGGAYNEQFF
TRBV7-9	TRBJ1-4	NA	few	TGTGCCAGCAGCCCGCCTGGGAAGGCAACTAATGAAAAACTGTTTTTT	CASSPPGKATNEKLFF
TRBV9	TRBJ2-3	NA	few	TGTGCCAGCAGCGTTAGTGGGGGTAAAGATACGCAGTATTTT	CASSVSGGKDTQYF
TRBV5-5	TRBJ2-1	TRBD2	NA	TGTGCCAGCAGCTTGCGAGGGACTAGCGGGGAGCCTGAGCAGTTCTTC	CASSLRGTSGEPEQFF
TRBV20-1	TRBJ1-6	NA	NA	TGCAGTGCTTCACCGGGGTATAATTCACCCCTCCACTTT	CSASPGYNSPLHF
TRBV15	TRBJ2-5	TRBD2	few	TGTGCCACCAGCAGAAGGACTAGCGGGGGGGAGACCCAGTACTTC	CATSRRTSGGETQYF
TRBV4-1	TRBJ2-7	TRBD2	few	TGCGCCAGCAGCCGAGAGTGGACTAGCAGCTACGAGCAGTACTTC	CASSREWTSSYEQYF
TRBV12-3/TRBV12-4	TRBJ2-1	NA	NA	TGTGCCAGCAGTTCTACCCTATATGAGCAGTTCTTC	CASSSTLYEQFF
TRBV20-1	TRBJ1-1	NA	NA	TGCAGTGCTAGAGAGACGCTGGAGGCTGAAGCTTTCTTT	CSARETLEAEAFF
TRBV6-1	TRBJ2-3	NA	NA	TGTGCCAGCAGCTGGCAGGGACTCACTAGCACAGATACGCAGTATTTT	CASSWQGLTSTDTQYF
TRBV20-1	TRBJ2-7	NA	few	TGCAGTGCTAGAGCCCAGGGATTCTCCTACGAGCAGTACTTC	CSARAQGFSYEQYF
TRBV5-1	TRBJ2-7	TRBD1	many	TGCGCCAGCAGCTTGGGGACAGGGTCCACCTACGAGCAGTACTTC	CASSLGTGSTYEQYF
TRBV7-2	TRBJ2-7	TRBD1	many	TGTGCCAGCAGCCCCGGACAGGGGTACTCCTACGAGCAGTACTTC	CASSPGQGYSYEQYF
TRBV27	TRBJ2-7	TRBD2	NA	TGTGCCAGCAAAGCTAGCGGGGGGTTCCTTACCTACGAGCAGTACTTC	CASKASGGFLTYEQYF
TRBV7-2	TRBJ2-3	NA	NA	TGTGCCGGCAGCCCGGGACCTTCCTCAGATACGCAGTATTTT	CAGSPGPSSDTQYF
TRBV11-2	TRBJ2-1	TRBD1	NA	TGTGCCAGCAGCTACCTCGTGAGGGCAGGGGGCTACAATGAGCAGTTCTTC	CASSYLVRAGGYNEQFF
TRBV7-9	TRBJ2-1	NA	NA	TGTGCCAGCAGCGGTAGAGACCGGGCCGGATCCTACAATGAGCAGTTCTTC	CASSGRDRAGSYNEQFF
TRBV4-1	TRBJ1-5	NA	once	TGCGCCAGCAGCCAAGATGAGGGGGGTAGCAATCAGCCCCAGCATTTT	CASSQDEGGSNQPQHF